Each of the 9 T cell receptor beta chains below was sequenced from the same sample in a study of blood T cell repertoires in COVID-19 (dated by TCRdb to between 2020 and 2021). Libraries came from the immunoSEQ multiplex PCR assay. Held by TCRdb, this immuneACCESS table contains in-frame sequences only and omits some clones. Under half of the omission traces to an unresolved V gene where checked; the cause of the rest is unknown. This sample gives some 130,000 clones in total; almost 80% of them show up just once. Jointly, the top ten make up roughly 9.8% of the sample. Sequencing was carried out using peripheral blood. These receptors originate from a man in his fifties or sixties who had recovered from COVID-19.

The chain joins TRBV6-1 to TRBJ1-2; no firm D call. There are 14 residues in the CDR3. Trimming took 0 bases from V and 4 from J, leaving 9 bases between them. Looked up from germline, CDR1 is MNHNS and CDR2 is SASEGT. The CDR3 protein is CASSEATRSYGYTF. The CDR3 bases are TGTGCCAGCAGTGAAGCAACAAGAAGCTATGGCTACACCTTC.

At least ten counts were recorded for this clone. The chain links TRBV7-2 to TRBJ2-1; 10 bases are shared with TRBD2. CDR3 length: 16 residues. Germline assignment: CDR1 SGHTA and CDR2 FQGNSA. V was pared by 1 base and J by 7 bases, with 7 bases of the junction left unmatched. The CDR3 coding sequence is TGTGCCAGCAGCTTAGGTGGTAGCGGGAGGACAAATGAGCAGTTCTTC. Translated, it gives CASSLGGSGRTNEQFF.

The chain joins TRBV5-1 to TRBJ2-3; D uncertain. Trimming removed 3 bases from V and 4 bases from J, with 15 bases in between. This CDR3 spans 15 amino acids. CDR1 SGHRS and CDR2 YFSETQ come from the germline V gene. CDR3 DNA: TGCGCCAGCAGCTCCTCCCAGAGCAGGTCAGATACGCAGTATTTT. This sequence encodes CASSSSQSRSDTQYF.

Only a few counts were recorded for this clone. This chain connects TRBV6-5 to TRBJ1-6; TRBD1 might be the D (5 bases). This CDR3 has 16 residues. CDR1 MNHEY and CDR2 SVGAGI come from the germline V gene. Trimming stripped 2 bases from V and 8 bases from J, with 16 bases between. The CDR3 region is CASSYGLNPGDSPLHF. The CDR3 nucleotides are TGTGCCAGCAGTTACGGTTTAAACCCGGGGGATTCACCCCTCCACTTT.

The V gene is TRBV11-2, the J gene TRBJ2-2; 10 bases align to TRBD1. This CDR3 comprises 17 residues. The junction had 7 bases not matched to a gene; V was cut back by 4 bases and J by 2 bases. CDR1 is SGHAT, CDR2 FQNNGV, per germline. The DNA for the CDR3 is TGTGCCAGCAGCTGGCCGACAGGGGGCGCAAACACCGGGGAGCTGTTTTTT. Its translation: CASSWPTGGANTGELFF.

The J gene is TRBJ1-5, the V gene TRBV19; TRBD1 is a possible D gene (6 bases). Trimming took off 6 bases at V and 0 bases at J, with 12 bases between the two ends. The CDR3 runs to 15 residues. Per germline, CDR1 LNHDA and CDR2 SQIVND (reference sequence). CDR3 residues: CASSSSGDSNQPQHF. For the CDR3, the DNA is TGTGCCAGTAGCAGTTCAGGGGATAGCAATCAGCCCCAGCATTTT.

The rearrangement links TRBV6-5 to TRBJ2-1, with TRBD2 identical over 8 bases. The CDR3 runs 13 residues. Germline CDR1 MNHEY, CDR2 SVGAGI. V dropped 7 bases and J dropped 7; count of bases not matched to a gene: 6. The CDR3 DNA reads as TGTGCCAGCAAGAGACTAGCGTGGAATGAGCAGTTCTTC. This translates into CASKRLAWNEQFF.

CDR3 protein: CASSLHRGHSNQPQHF. CDR3 bases: TGTGCCAGCAGCCTGCACAGGGGTCATAGCAATCAGCCCCAGCATTTT. The chain joins TRBV7-2 to TRBJ1-5; 7 nucleotides align to TRBD1. Trimming at V came to 5 bases and at J to 0 bases, leaving 7 bases not matched to a gene. CDR1 is SGHTA and CDR2 is FQGNSA in the germline V gene. CDR3 length: 16 residues.

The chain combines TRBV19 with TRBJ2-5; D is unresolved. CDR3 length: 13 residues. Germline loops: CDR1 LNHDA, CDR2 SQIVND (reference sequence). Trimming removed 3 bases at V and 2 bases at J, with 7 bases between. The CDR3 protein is CASSIVAQETQYF. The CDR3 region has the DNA TGTGCCAGTAGTATTGTCGCGCAAGAGACCCAGTACTTC.